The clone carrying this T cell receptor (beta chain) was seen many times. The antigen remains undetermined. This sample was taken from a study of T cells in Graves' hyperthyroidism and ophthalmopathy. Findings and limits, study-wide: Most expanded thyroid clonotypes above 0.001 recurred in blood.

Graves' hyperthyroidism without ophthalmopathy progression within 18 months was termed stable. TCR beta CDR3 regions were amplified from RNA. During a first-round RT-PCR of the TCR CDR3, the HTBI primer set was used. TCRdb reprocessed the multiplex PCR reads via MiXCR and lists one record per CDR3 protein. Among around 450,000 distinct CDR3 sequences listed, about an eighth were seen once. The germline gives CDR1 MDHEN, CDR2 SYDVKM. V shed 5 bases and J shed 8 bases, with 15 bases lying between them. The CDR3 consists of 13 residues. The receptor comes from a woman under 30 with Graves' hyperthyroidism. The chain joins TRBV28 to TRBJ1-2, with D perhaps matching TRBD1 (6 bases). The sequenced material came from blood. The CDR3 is CASSPPGQRGYTF. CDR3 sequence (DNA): TGTGCCAGCAGTCCACCAGGACAGCGCGGCTACACCTTC.